This is a list of T cell receptor beta chains from one sample in a study of cytomegalovirus exposure and HLA in healthy donors. The method was immunoSEQ multiplex PCR; TCRdb's version includes in-frame clones alone and lacks a portion of them. The sample lists roughly 190,000 clones, about four fifths occurring once. Material: PBMCs. Receptors were obtained from a woman aged 40 to 50 in good health and CMV-seronegative. The CDR3 runs from the conserved cysteine through the conserved F or W. The order of the fields is V gene, CDR3 length, CDR3 protein.

v_gene: TRBV5-5
len: 16
CDR3aa: CASSISGGAVTDTQYF

v_gene: TRBV6-5
len: 14
CDR3aa: CASSKQRDYRSYTF

v_gene: TRBV15
len: 15
CDR3aa: CATSRGLAGTDTQYF

v_gene: TRBV10-3
len: 14
CDR3aa: CAISSGTYTYEQYF

v_gene: TRBV7-2
len: 16
CDR3aa: CASSFLLGTGANVLTF

v_gene: TRBV10-3
len: 14
CDR3aa: CATLTGQTGSEAFF

v_gene: TRBV30
len: 13
CDR3aa: CAWRATGGVGYTF

v_gene: TRBV30
len: 15
CDR3aa: CAWNPWDFNTGELFF

v_gene: TRBV29-1
len: 14
CDR3aa: CSARQAAMNTEAFF

v_gene: TRBV27
len: 14
CDR3aa: CASRETGGNQPQHF

v_gene: TRBV25-1
len: 12
CDR3aa: CASDTGAGIQYF

v_gene: TRBV5-6
len: 17
CDR3aa: CASSLGDRGRAYNEQFF

v_gene: TRBV7-2
len: 17
CDR3aa: CASSLKLAGGGQETQYF

v_gene: TRBV30
len: 13
CDR3aa: CAWSRVGNQPQHF

v_gene: TRBV18
len: 15
CDR3aa: CASSQRTRRNTEAFF

v_gene: TRBV7-9
len: 17
CDR3aa: CASSLGLAGVGGDTQYF